Presented here are 18 T cell receptor beta chains from one specimen sequenced in a study of T cell responses to AZD1222 COVID-19 vaccine. Profiling relied on immunoSEQ multiplex PCR, and the TCRdb table lists in-frame clones only, not all of them. The sample has 85,000 to 130,000 clones, 80% to 90% seen once. The sequenced sample was peripheral blood, obtained on day 0 of AZD1222 vaccination. The origin of the receptors is an adult in good health.

CDR3 sequence: CASSEFGTSAYEQYF. CDR3 DNA: TGTGCCAGCAGTGAATTTGGCACCTCAGCCTACGAGCAGTACTTC. The rearrangement links TRBV25-1 to TRBJ2-7; D call uncertain. The germline CDR1 and CDR2 sequences are MGHDK and SYGVNS. Deletions cut 1 base from V and 2 bases from J, with 12 bases between. This CDR3 contains 15 residues.

J is TRBJ2-1 and V is TRBV10-3, with D possibly called TRBD1 or TRBD2 (5 bases each). Germline-derived CDR1 and CDR2 are ENHRY and SYGVKD. V was clipped by 6 bases and J by 5 bases, with 11 bases between them. The CDR3 loop spans 13 amino acids. In DNA, the CDR3 is TGTGCCATCAGCCCGGGGCGCGACAATGAGCAGTTCTTC. This encodes CAISPGRDNEQFF.

The V gene is TRBV5-6, the J gene TRBJ1-5, with no clear D. The CDR3 has 13 residues. In germline, CDR1 is SGHDT, CDR2 YYEEEE. V lost 0 bases and J 5 bases, leaving 6 bases between the germline ends. DNA of the CDR3: TGTGCCAGCAGCTTGGCCGGAGATCAGCCCCAGCATTTT. It yields the protein CASSLAGDQPQHF.

V is TRBV25-1 and J is TRBJ2-2; perhaps TRBD2 as D (5 bases). CDR1 and CDR2 (germline): MGHDK, SYGVNS. This CDR3 comprises 14 residues. The V end was cut by 5 bases, the J end by 5 bases, with 12 bases between. The CDR3 here is CASSRPSGTGELFF. The CDR3 DNA is TGTGCCAGCAGTCGACCTTCGGGGACCGGGGAGCTGTTTTTT.

The V gene is TRBV4-3, the J gene TRBJ1-5; possibly TRBD1 for D (5 bases). The CDR3 length is 17 residues. Germline CDR1 is LGHNA and CDR2 is YSLEER. V gave up 4 bases and J gave up 0 bases, with 16 bases separating them. In DNA form, the CDR3 reads TGCGCCAGCAGCCTAAGCGGGGGACGGTATAGCAATCAGCCCCAGCATTTT. This gives the protein CASSLSGGRYSNQPQHF.

The CDR3 spells CASSSRQGVRTGELFF. The CDR3 coding sequence is TGCGCCAGCAGTAGTAGGCAGGGGGTTCGAACCGGGGAGCTGTTTTTT. The chain links TRBV5-1 to TRBJ2-2, with 7 bases aligning to TRBD1. V gave up 5 bases and J gave up 5 bases; unmatched junction bases: 12. Per germline, CDR1 SGHRS and CDR2 YFSETQ. The CDR3 length is 16 residues.

The chain couples TRBV5-1 to TRBJ1-5; D not certain. The CDR3 runs to 15 residues. The V end was cut by 0 bases, the J end by 7 bases, with 14 bases between. The germline gives CDR1 SGHRS, CDR2 YFSETQ. Here the CDR3 reads CASSLEGRTDQPQHF. Written as DNA, the CDR3 is TGCGCCAGCAGCTTGGAAGGTCGGACGGACCAGCCCCAGCATTTT. The whole variable domain, filled in from reference TRBV5-1 and TRBJ1-5, reads KAGVTQTPRYLIKTRGQQVTLSCSPISGHRSVSWYQQTPGQGLQFLFEYFSETQRNKGNFPGRFSGRQFSNSRSEMNVSTLELGDSALYLCASSLEGRTDQPQHFGDGTRLSIL.

This clone was seen a few times. The chain is built from TRBV2 and TRBJ1-2, with D possibly being TRBD1 (5 bases). CDR1 SNHLY and CDR2 FYNNEI come from the germline V gene. The CDR3 runs to 15 residues. The V end was cut by 3 bases, the J end by 5 bases, with 16 bases between. CDR3: CASSDKGSYFYGYTF. The CDR3 DNA reads TGTGCCAGCAGTGATAAGGGGTCGTATTTTTATGGCTACACCTTC.

The CDR3 loop reads CASSIRGQIVNEQFF. CDR3 DNA sequence: TGTGCCAGTAGTATTAGGGGCCAGATAGTGAATGAGCAGTTCTTC. V gene TRBV19 combines with J gene TRBJ2-1; the D gene is possibly TRBD1 (5 bases). This CDR3 spans 15 amino acids. CDR1 and CDR2 (germline): LNHDA, SQIVND (reference sequence). The V gene lost 3 bases and the J gene lost 7 bases, with 16 bases spanning the gap.

J is TRBJ1-6 and V is TRBV6-5; the match to TRBD1 covers 9 bases. CDR1 is MNHEY, CDR2 SVGAGI, per germline. CDR3 length equals 13 residues. Trimming at V came to 7 bases and at J to 10 bases, leaving 5 bases not matched to a gene. This chain's CDR3 is CASTGTGSSPLHF. CDR3 bases: TGTGCCAGCACGGGGACAGGGTCGTCACCCCTCCACTTT.

This clone was recorded a few times. V and J are TRBV6-5 and TRBJ2-3; tentatively, D is TRBD2 (6 bases). Per germline, CDR1 MNHEY and CDR2 SVGAGI. This CDR3 has 14 amino acids. Trimming took off 5 bases at V and 2 bases at J, with 11 bases between the two ends. CDR3 sequence reads: CASSPGGPTDTQYF. CDR3 bases: TGTGCCAGCAGTCCCGGGGGACCCACAGATACGCAGTATTTT.

The chain is built from TRBV5-6 and TRBJ2-4, with D perhaps given as TRBD1 or TRBD2 (5 bases each). Germline CDR1 and CDR2: SGHDT and YYEEEE. V was pared by 4 bases and J by 6 bases, with 11 bases between. The CDR3 covers 13 residues. The CDR3 sequence is CASSGRGVNIQYF. Here the CDR3 DNA reads TGTGCCAGCAGCGGGCGAGGGGTAAACATTCAGTACTTC.

The chain recombines TRBV28 with TRBJ1-4; 10 nucleotides agree with TRBD1. With V trimmed by 6 bases and J by 5 bases, 6 bases remained unmatched. Looked up from germline, CDR1 is MDHEN and CDR2 is SYDVKM. This CDR3 contains 15 residues. The chain's CDR3 is CASRGDRGGNEKLFF. The CDR3 DNA is TGTGCCAGCAGGGGGGACAGGGGTGGGAATGAAAAACTGTTTTTT.

The chain carries TRBV5-1 and TRBJ2-1; D might be TRBD2 (6 bases). The ends were cut back, 0 bases at V and 10 bases at J, with 26 bases in the middle. Per germline, CDR1 SGHRS and CDR2 YFSETQ. This CDR3 is 18 amino acids long. DNA for the CDR3: TGCGCCAGCAGCTTGGAAGGAGGGCGGGGAGGTAGAATGGACGAGCAGTTCTTC. Translated: CASSLEGGRGGRMDEQFF.

The chain links TRBV3-1 (or the pseudogene TRBV3-2) to TRBJ1-6, with no clear D. There are 15 residues in the CDR3. Trimming stripped 1 base from V and 3 bases from J, with 7 bases between. Germline loops: CDR1 LGHDT, CDR2 YNNKEL (reference sequence). The CDR3 bases are TGTGCCAGCAGCCAAGGCAGGAACTATAATTCACCCCTCCACTTT. Residues: CASSQGRNYNSPLHF.

V usage is TRBV2 and J usage is TRBJ2-3; 16 bases match TRBD2. Looked up from germline, CDR1 is SNHLY and CDR2 is FYNNEI. This CDR3 comprises 17 residues. V dropped 6 bases and J dropped 4; count of bases not matched to a gene: 7. The CDR3 DNA sequence: TGTGCCAGCAGCTATGGGACTAGCGGGGGGGCCCCAGATACGCAGTATTTT. Translating gives CASSYGTSGGAPDTQYF.

The chain links TRBV19 to TRBJ2-2; D possibly corresponds to TRBD1 (7 bases). The germline V gene encodes CDR1 LNHDA and CDR2 SQIVND (reference sequence). The V and J ends lost 7 bases and 7 bases respectively, with 13 bases between them. The CDR3 extends over 13 amino acids. This CDR3 reads CASNPQGGGELFF. Written as DNA, the CDR3 is TGTGCCAGTAACCCCCAGGGGGGCGGGGAGCTGTTTTTT.

This clone was counted between two and nine times. The rearrangement joins TRBV6-5 to TRBJ1-6; D is perhaps TRBD1 (6 bases). Germline CDR1 MNHEY, CDR2 SVGAGI. V dropped 8 bases and J dropped 10 bases, with 18 bases sitting between them. CDR3 size: 14 residues. The CDR3 reads CASRTGQSNSPLHF. CDR3 DNA: TGTGCCAGCCGAACCGGACAGTCCAACTCACCCCTCCACTTT.